The 30 T cell receptor beta chains presented below share a single source sample, sequenced in a study of shared clonotypes between healthy human individuals. Positive CCR7 selection of CD45RO-negative cells yielded the naive CD8 cells, and terminally differentiated effector memory CD45RA+ cells were excluded. The data were produced by immunoSEQ multiplex PCR, yet TCRdb's version contains in-frame clones alone and is incomplete. The data contain approximately 740,000 clones, around 93% of them singletons. The material sequenced was naive CD8+ T cells sorted from blood. All receptors derive from a man aged 25-45 years in good health.

The chain has TRBV6-5 and TRBJ2-3; D not certain. V lost 6 bases and J 6 bases, leaving 16 bases between the germline ends. The germline CDR1 and CDR2 sequences are MNHEY and SVGAGI. CDR3 length equals 14 residues. This chain's CDR3 is CASRYHQETDTQYF. The CDR3 DNA reads as TGTGCCAGCAGGTACCATCAGGAAACTGATACGCAGTATTTT.

The J gene is TRBJ2-2, the V gene TRBV28; tentative D call: TRBD1 (6 bases). Germline CDR1 is MDHEN and CDR2 is SYDVKM. There are 17 residues in the CDR3. V shed 6 bases and J shed 0 bases, with 17 bases lying between them. The CDR3 DNA follows: TGTGCCAGCAGCCCCTTAGGACAGTTCGCGAACACCGGGGAGCTGTTTTTT. Translated, it gives CASSPLGQFANTGELFF.

This clone was seen just once. The rearrangement links TRBV6-5 to TRBJ2-5; D call uncertain. This CDR3 spans 11 amino acids. Germline loops: CDR1 MNHEY, CDR2 SVGAGI. The germline V and J ends were trimmed by 10 bases and 7 bases, with 13 bases remaining between them. The CDR3 DNA sequence: TGTGCCACCAGCATGGCCGGGACCCAGTACTTC. It encodes CATSMAGTQYF.

V and J are TRBV27 and TRBJ1-5; 9 bases are shared with TRBD1. This CDR3 spans 15 amino acids. Germline V gene lookup returns CDR1 MNHEY and CDR2 SMNVEV (reference sequence). Trimming removed 6 bases from V and 3 bases from J; junction bases left unmatched: 6. The CDR3 nucleotides are TGTGCCAGCAGCCAAAGGACAGGGGACAATCAGCCCCAGCATTTT. Translating it yields CASSQRTGDNQPQHF.

J is TRBJ2-1 and V is TRBV14; 9 bases are a match to TRBD2. The trim removed 1 base at V and 0 bases at J, leaving 16 bases unmatched. The length of the CDR3 is 21 residues. Germline CDR1 reads SGHDN; CDR2 reads FVKESK. The CDR3 DNA follows: TGTGCCAGCAGCCAAGCGTTTCCGGGTAGCGGGAGCCCTAGCTCCTACAATGAGCAGTTCTTC. Residues: CASSQAFPGSGSPSSYNEQFF.

V is TRBV15 and J is TRBJ1-3, with TRBD1 as a possible D gene (6 bases). Germline V gene sequence: CDR1 LNHNV, CDR2 YYDKDF (reference sequence). The CDR3 is made up of 15 amino acids. V was shortened by 5 bases and J by 3 bases, with 14 bases between the two germline ends. The CDR3 loop is CATSQGDNRGNTIYF. The CDR3 nucleotides read TGTGCCACCAGCCAAGGGGACAACCGTGGAAACACCATATATTTT.

This clone has a single count. The rearrangement uses TRBV29-1 and TRBJ2-7; TRBD1 is a possible D gene (6 bases). The germline V gene has CDR1 SQVTM and CDR2 ANQGSEA. The CDR3 contains 14 residues. Trimming removed 3 bases at V and 7 bases at J, with 19 bases between. This chain's CDR3 is CSVERGTGPREQYF. The CDR3 DNA sequence: TGCAGCGTTGAGAGGGGGACGGGCCCGCGGGAGCAGTACTTC.

This clone was detected a few times. The rearrangement joins TRBV19 to TRBJ2-7; D tentatively fits TRBD1 or TRBD2 (5 bases each). The CDR3 extends over 15 amino acids. V dropped 7 bases and J dropped 0 bases, with 16 bases sitting between them. Germline CDR1 is LNHDA and CDR2 is SQIVND (reference sequence). The CDR3 nucleotides read TGTGCCAGTACTTATACTGGGGGTAGCTCCTACGAGCAGTACTTC. It is translated as CASTYTGGSSYEQYF.

The chain recombines TRBV7-9 with TRBJ2-3, with D perhaps given as TRBD1 or TRBD2 (7 bases each). V gave up 10 bases and J gave up 4 bases, with 15 bases separating them. The CDR3 totals 13 residues. Germline V gives CDR1 SEHNR, CDR2 FQNEAQ (reference sequence). CDR3 sequence: CATRGGRADTQYF. The CDR3 DNA follows: TGTGCCACCAGGGGGGGGAGAGCAGATACGCAGTATTTT.

The chain recombines TRBV5-4 with TRBJ2-7, with D possibly TRBD1 on 5 matching bases. This CDR3 is built from 11 residues. V lost 0 bases and J lost 10, with 8 bases in between. In germline, CDR1 is SGHNT, CDR2 YYREEE (reference sequence). The CDR3 loop is CASSLGGAQYF. CDR3 sequence (DNA): TGTGCCAGCAGCTTGGGGGGCGCTCAGTACTTC. Variable domain in full (rest from reference TRBV5-4 and TRBJ2-7): ETGVTQSPTHLIKTRGQQVTLRCSSQSGHNTVSWYQQALGQGPQFIFQYYREEENGRGNFPPRFSGLQFPNYSSELNVNALELDDSALYLCASSLGGAQYFGPGTRLTVT.

This clone was found once. The CDR3 DNA reads as TGTGCCAGCAGCGTCCTAGCGGGAGACGAGACCCAGTACTTC. It translates to CASSVLAGDETQYF. This chain uses TRBV9 with TRBJ2-5, with 10 bases matching TRBD2. Trimming removed 2 bases from V and 5 bases from J; junction bases left unmatched: 3. The CDR3 is 14 amino acids. Per the germline V gene, CDR1 is SGDLS and CDR2 is YYNGEE.

This rearrangement joins TRBV10-3 to TRBJ2-7, with TRBD1 matching 11 bases. Germline lookup yields CDR1 ENHRY and CDR2 SYGVKD. Trimming removed 3 bases from V and 5 bases from J; junction bases left unmatched: 6. The CDR3 is 15 residues long. CDR3 sequence: CAISEIVDRGHEQYF. The DNA of the CDR3 is TGTGCCATCAGTGAAATAGTGGACAGGGGGCACGAGCAGTACTTC.

V is TRBV7-9 and J is TRBJ2-7, with TRBD2 matching over 11 bases. V lost 4 bases to trimming and J lost 6 bases; unmatched junction nucleotides: 8. The CDR3 spans 15 residues. CDR1 is SEHNR, CDR2 FQNEAQ, per germline (reference sequence). The CDR3 region is CASSSGLAGGGEQYF. CDR3 nucleotides: TGTGCCAGCAGCTCAGGACTAGCGGGCGGGGGCGAGCAGTACTTC.

This clone appeared once. J is TRBJ2-1 and V is TRBV7-3, with TRBD1 identical over 8 bases. Germline V gives CDR1 SGHTA, CDR2 FQGTGA. Unmatched junction bases numbered 7, after V lost 3 bases and J lost 6 bases. The CDR3 sequence is 15 residues long. CDR3 in amino acids: CASSFGRGLFNEQFF. DNA for the CDR3: TGTGCCAGCAGCTTCGGCAGGGGGCTATTCAATGAGCAGTTCTTC.

This clone occurred many times. V and J are TRBV5-6 and TRBJ2-7; no clear D. The germline V gene encodes CDR1 SGHDT and CDR2 YYEEEE. V lost 3 bases and J 3 bases, leaving 13 bases between the germline ends. The CDR3 extends over 14 amino acids. Here the CDR3 DNA reads TGTGCCAGCAGCTACCGGGTCAGCAACTACGAGCAGTACTTC. As protein: CASSYRVSNYEQYF.

This rearrangement joins TRBV5-4 to TRBJ1-5; D is unresolved. Trimming removed 2 bases at V and 0 bases at J, with 9 bases between. The germline gives CDR1 SGHNT, CDR2 YYREEE (reference sequence). The CDR3 extends over 15 amino acids. In nucleotides, the CDR3 is TGTGCCAGCAGCTTTGGAAGGAATAGCAATCAGCCCCAGCATTTT. This codes for CASSFGRNSNQPQHF.

The chain recombines TRBV2 with TRBJ2-2; no firm D call. Germline CDR1 SNHLY, CDR2 FYNNEI. CDR3 length: 14 amino acids. The V end was cut by 6 bases, the J end by 1 base, with 9 bases between. The CDR3 loop is CASRPSVNTGELFF. CDR3 coding DNA: TGTGCCAGCAGGCCCTCGGTGAACACCGGGGAGCTGTTTTTT.

J is TRBJ1-1 and V is TRBV6-1; possible D gene TRBD1, 5 bases. CDR1 MNHNS and CDR2 SASEGT come from the germline V gene. The germline V and J ends were trimmed by 4 bases and 1 base, with 10 bases remaining between them. The CDR3 runs 14 residues. In DNA form, the CDR3 reads TGTGCCAGCAGTGCTCAGGGAAGGAACACTGAAGCTTTCTTT. Its protein product is CASSAQGRNTEAFF.

The chain has TRBV7-9 and TRBJ2-7, with TRBD2 matching 7 bases. Germline V gene sequence: CDR1 SEHNR, CDR2 FQNEAQ (reference sequence). V dropped 5 bases and J dropped 3; count of bases not matched to a gene: 10. This CDR3 comprises 15 residues. CDR3 bases: TGTGCCAGCAGCCCACCGGGACTACCGGTCTACGAGCAGTACTTC. This sequence encodes CASSPPGLPVYEQYF.

This chain uses TRBV4-1 with TRBJ2-3; a weak D match, TRBD1 (6 bases). The CDR3 runs 13 residues. V gave up 2 bases and J gave up 10 bases, with 13 bases separating them. The germline CDR1 and CDR2 sequences are MGHRA and YSYEKL. The CDR3: CASSQSWDKAQYF. The CDR3 nucleotides are TGCGCCAGCAGCCAATCCTGGGACAAGGCGCAGTATTTT.

With respect to this clone: The identical CDR3 is also encoded by other nucleotide sequences in the sample. The chain joins TRBV27 to TRBJ2-3, with D hard to call. CDR1 is MNHEY and CDR2 is SMNVEV in the germline V gene (reference sequence). The CDR3 runs to 12 residues. V was pared by 5 bases and J by 6 bases, with 9 bases between. CDR3 residues: CASSARSDTQYF. CDR3 in DNA: TGTGCCAGCAGTGCCCGGTCGGATACGCAGTATTTT.

V and J are TRBV7-2 and TRBJ2-7; the D is unclear. Per the germline V gene, CDR1 is SGHTA and CDR2 is FQGNSA. V lost 0 bases, J lost 0 bases, and 6 bases lay in between. The CDR3 extends over 14 amino acids. CDR3 sequence reads: CASSLAGNSYEQYF. CDR3 DNA: TGTGCCAGCAGCTTAGCTGGCAACTCCTACGAGCAGTACTTC.

This chain uses TRBV4-1 with TRBJ1-2, with unresolved D. CDR3 length: 18 amino acids. Looked up from germline, CDR1 is MGHRA and CDR2 is YSYEKL. With 0 bases removed from V and 0 bases from J, the gap between germline ends came to 17 bases. The DNA of the CDR3 is TGCGCCAGCAGCCAAGATTCGGCAAGGCGAGAGTCTAACTATGGCTACACCTTC. This encodes CASSQDSARRESNYGYTF.

Details on this clone: Additional DNA sequences in this sample encode the identical CDR3. The genes are TRBV9 and TRBJ1-1; the D is unclear. The length of the CDR3 is 13 residues. Deletions cut 0 bases from V and 4 bases from J, with 7 bases between. From germline, CDR1 is SGDLS and CDR2 YYNGEE. CDR3 amino acids: CASSVGGSTEAFF. The CDR3, as DNA: TGTGCCAGCAGCGTAGGAGGGTCCACTGAAGCTTTCTTT.

The sample holds a few counts of this clone. The chain couples TRBV27 to TRBJ2-3; no firm D call. Germline assignment: CDR1 MNHEY and CDR2 SMNVEV (reference sequence). V lost 5 bases, J lost 3 bases, and 6 bases lay in between. The CDR3 has 12 amino acids. In nucleotides, the CDR3 is TGTGCCAGCAGTAAAGGTACAGATACGCAGTATTTT. It translates to CASSKGTDTQYF.

This rearrangement joins TRBV20-1 to TRBJ2-1; D remains unclear. Germline V CDR1 and CDR2: DFQATT, SNEGSKA (reference sequence). Trimming took 2 bases from V and 7 from J, leaving 6 bases between them. The CDR3 runs to 11 residues. The CDR3 protein is CSARFLNEQFF. In DNA form, the CDR3 reads TGCAGTGCTAGATTTTTGAATGAGCAGTTCTTC.

On this clone itself: The same CDR3 can be traced to other DNA sequences in this sample. The rearrangement links TRBV19 to TRBJ2-7; D remains ambiguous. Germline V gene sequence: CDR1 LNHDA, CDR2 SQIVND (reference sequence). Trimming pared 5 bases from V and 0 bases from J, leaving 8 bases between. This CDR3 has 13 amino acids. CDR3 sequence reads: CASSAGFSYEQYF. CDR3 in DNA: TGTGCCAGTAGTGCCGGGTTCTCCTACGAGCAGTACTTC. Together with reference TRBV19 and TRBJ2-7, the CDR3 gives the full variable domain: DGGITQSPKYLFRKEGQNVTLSCEQNLNHDAMYWYRQDPGQGLRLIYYSQIVNDFQKGDIAEGYSVSREKKESFPLTVTSAQKNPTAFYLCASSAGFSYEQYFGPGTRLTVT.

The chain uses TRBV11-2 and TRBJ2-7; D unclear. Between the trimmed V and J ends, which lost 1 base and 0 bases, there was a span of 10 bases. CDR1 is SGHAT, CDR2 FQNNGV, per germline. This CDR3 is 15 amino acids long. The CDR3 sequence is CASSLGEIPSYEQYF. The CDR3 nucleotides are TGTGCCAGCAGCTTAGGGGAAATCCCCTCCTACGAGCAGTACTTC.

The chain uses TRBV28 and TRBJ1-4; no definite D call. Germline CDR1 and CDR2: MDHEN and SYDVKM. CDR3 length equals 14 residues. Trimming stripped 3 bases from V and 4 bases from J, with 9 bases between. CDR3: CASSFRHLNEKLFF. The CDR3 DNA reads TGTGCCAGCAGTTTTAGGCACCTTAATGAAAAACTGTTTTTT.

The chain carries TRBV5-6 and TRBJ2-5; no reliable D call. This CDR3 is 14 amino acids long. The V end lost 4 bases, the J end lost 3 bases, and 13 bases lay between the germline ends. Germline assignment: CDR1 SGHDT and CDR2 YYEEEE. The CDR3 DNA is TGTGCCAGCAGCGCCACAGAGTATGAAGAGACCCAGTACTTC. Encoded protein: CASSATEYEETQYF.